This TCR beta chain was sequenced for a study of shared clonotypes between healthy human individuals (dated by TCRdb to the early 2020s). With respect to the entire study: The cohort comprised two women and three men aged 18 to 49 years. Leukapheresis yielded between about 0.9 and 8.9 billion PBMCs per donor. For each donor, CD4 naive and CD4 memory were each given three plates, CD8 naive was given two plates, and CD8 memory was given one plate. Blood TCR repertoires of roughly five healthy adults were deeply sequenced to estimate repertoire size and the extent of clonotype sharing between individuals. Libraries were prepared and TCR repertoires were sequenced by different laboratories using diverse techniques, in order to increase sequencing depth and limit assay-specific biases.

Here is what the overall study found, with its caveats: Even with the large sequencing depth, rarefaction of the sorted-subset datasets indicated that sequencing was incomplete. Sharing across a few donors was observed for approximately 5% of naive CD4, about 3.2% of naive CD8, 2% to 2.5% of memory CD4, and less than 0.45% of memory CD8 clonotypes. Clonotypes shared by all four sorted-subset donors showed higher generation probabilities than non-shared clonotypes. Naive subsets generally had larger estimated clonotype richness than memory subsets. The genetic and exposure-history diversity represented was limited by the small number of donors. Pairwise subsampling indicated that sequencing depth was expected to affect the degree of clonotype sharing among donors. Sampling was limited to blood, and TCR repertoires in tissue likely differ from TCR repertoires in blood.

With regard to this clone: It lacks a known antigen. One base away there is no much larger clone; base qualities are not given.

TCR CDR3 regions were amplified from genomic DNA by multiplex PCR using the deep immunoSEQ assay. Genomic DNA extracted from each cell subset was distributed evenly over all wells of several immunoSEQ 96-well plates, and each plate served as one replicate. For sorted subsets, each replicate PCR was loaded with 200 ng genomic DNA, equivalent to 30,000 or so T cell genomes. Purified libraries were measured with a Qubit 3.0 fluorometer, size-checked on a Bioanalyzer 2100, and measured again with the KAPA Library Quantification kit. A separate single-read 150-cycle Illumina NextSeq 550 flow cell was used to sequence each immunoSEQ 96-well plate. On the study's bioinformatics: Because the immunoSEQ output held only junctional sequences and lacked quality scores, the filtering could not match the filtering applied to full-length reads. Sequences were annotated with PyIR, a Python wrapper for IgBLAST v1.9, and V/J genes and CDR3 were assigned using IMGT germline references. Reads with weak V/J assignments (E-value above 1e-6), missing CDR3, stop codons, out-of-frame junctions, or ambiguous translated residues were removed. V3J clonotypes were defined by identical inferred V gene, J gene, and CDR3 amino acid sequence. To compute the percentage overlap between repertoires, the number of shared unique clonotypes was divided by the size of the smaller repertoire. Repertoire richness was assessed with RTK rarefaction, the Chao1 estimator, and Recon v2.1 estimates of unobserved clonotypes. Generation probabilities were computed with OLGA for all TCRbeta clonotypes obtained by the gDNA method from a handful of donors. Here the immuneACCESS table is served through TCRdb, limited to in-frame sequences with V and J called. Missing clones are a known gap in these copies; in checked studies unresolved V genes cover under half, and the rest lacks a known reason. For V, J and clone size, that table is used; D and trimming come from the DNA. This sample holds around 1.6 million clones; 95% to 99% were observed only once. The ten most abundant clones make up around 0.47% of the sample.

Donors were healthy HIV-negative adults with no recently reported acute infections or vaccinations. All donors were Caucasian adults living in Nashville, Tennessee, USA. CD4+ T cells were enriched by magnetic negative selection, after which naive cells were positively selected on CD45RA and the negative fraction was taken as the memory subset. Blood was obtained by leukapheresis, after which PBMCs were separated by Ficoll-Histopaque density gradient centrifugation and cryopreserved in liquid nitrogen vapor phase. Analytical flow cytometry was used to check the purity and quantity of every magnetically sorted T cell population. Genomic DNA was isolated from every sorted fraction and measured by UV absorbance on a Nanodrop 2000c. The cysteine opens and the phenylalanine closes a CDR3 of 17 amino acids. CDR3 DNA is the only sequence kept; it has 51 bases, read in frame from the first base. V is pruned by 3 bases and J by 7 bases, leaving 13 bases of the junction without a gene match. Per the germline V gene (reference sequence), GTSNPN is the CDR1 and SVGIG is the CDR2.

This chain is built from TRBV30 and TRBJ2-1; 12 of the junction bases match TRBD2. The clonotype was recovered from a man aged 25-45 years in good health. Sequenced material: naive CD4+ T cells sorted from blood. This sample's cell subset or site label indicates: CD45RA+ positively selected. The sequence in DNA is TGTGCCTGGAGCCAGCTCCTAGCGGGAGGGCCGAGGAATGAGCAGTTCTTC. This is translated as CAWSQLLAGGPRNEQFF.